This entry lists 13 T cell receptor beta chains sequenced from one sample in a study of vaccination effects on CD4 cells after COVID-19. These receptors are not linked to any known antigen. ViraFEST used viral peptide pools to expand antigen-specific CD4+ T cells before sequencing. Once cultured for about 9 days, the cells underwent separation to obtain CD4+ T cells. Prior SARS-CoV-2 infection was absent in the vaccine recipients, as shown by negative nucleocapsid antibodies. TCRdb's table, derived via immunoSEQ multiplex PCR, lists solely in-frame clones and lacks some. The sample lists 52,000 or so clones; roughly 70% were seen once. The starting material was CD4+ T cells from PBMCs cultured with SARS-CoV-2 spike peptides, obtained before COVID-19 vaccination. The origin of the receptors is a human donor who received a COVID-19 vaccine.

The chain couples TRBV28 to TRBJ2-7; 7 nucleotides agree with TRBD2. J was trimmed by 0 bases and V by 5 bases; bases with no gene match: 7. The CDR3 totals 15 residues. CDR1 is MDHEN and CDR2 is SYDVKM in the germline V gene. The CDR3 bases are TGTGCCAGCAGTAACAGCGGGATTAGCTCCTACGAGCAGTACTTC. Protein sequence: CASSNSGISSYEQYF.

V usage is TRBV28 and J usage is TRBJ1-6, with D possibly matching TRBD1 (6 bases). Germline-derived CDR1 and CDR2 are MDHEN and SYDVKM. Trimming shortened V by 7 bases and J by 6 bases, and 10 bases separated the two germline ends. The CDR3 sequence is 13 residues long. The CDR3 DNA reads TGTGCCAGCATCCGAGGGGGTAATTCACCCCTCCACTTT. As protein: CASIRGGNSPLHF.

The chain recombines TRBV5-1 with TRBJ1-1; possible D gene TRBD1, 5 bases. The V gene lost 0 bases and the J gene lost 0 bases, with 9 bases spanning the gap. The CDR3 contains 15 residues. Germline CDR1 reads SGHRS; CDR2 reads YFSETQ. CDR3 loop: CASSLAGGMNTEAFF. Written as DNA, the CDR3 is TGCGCCAGCAGCTTGGCCGGGGGTATGAACACTGAAGCTTTCTTT.

This clone was counted between two and nine times. The chain combines TRBV4-3 with TRBJ2-7; no reliable D call. Germline lookup yields CDR1 LGHNA and CDR2 YSLEER. Between the trimmed V and J ends, which lost 1 base and 7 bases, there was a span of 5 bases. CDR3 length: 11 amino acids. As DNA, the CDR3 is TGCGCCAGCAGCCAAGGGCAGGAGCAGTACTTC. Protein: CASSQGQEQYF.

V and J are TRBV24-1 and TRBJ2-1, with 9 bases matching TRBD2. This CDR3 region has 18 residues. Per the germline V gene, CDR1 is KGHDR and CDR2 is SFDVKD. Losses at the gene ends were 4 bases for V and 1 base for J; bases not matched to a gene: 10. The CDR3 DNA sequence: TGTGCCACCAGTGACCCTATAGCGGGAGAGGGGTCCTACAATGAGCAGTTCTTC. Translation: CATSDPIAGEGSYNEQFF.

This clone was seen more than once but under ten times. The V and J genes are TRBV18 and TRBJ2-2, with TRBD2 as a possible D gene (5 bases). Germline CDR1 and CDR2: KGHSH and LQKENI. Between the trimmed V and J ends, which lost 2 bases and 3 bases, there was a span of 7 bases. This CDR3 has 14 residues. In DNA form, the CDR3 reads TGTGCCAGCTCACCAACTAGGTACACCGGGGAGCTGTTTTTT. It translates to CASSPTRYTGELFF.

The V and J genes are TRBV5-1 and TRBJ2-1; TRBD2 matches at 7 bases. Per the germline V gene, CDR1 is SGHRS and CDR2 is YFSETQ. Losses at the gene ends were 3 bases for V and 4 bases for J; bases not matched to a gene: 4. This CDR3 is built from 14 residues. The CDR3 region is CASSSAGSYNEQFF. CDR3 DNA sequence: TGCGCCAGCAGCTCAGCGGGGTCTTACAATGAGCAGTTCTTC.

The CDR3 spells CASSFSSGQANYGYTF. CDR3 DNA: TGCGCCAGCAGCTTTTCATCCGGACAGGCAAACTATGGCTACACCTTC. This chain connects TRBV5-1 to TRBJ1-2, with 7 bases aligning to TRBD1. Trimming took 2 bases from V and 2 from J; bases not matched to a gene: 9. The germline CDR1 and CDR2 sequences are SGHRS and YFSETQ. The CDR3 loop spans 16 amino acids.

This clone is deemed medium-sized. The gene calls are TRBV13 and TRBJ1-2; D uncertain. The CDR3 totals 13 residues. Per the germline V gene, CDR1 is PRHDT and CDR2 is FYEKMQ (reference sequence). V was trimmed by 5 bases and J by 4 bases, leaving 11 bases between them. The chain's CDR3 is CASSTDLTYGYTF. DNA of the CDR3: TGTGCCAGCAGCACCGACTTAACCTATGGCTACACCTTC.

The genes are TRBV5-6 and TRBJ2-1; 9 bases fit TRBD2. V lost 4 bases, J lost 1 base, and 6 bases stayed unmatched. The CDR3 contains 16 residues. Germline V gene data show CDR1 as SGHDT and CDR2 as YYEEEE. The CDR3 bases are TGTGCCAGCAGCCCCCAGGCGGGAGGGTCCTACAATGAGCAGTTCTTC. Amino acids: CASSPQAGGSYNEQFF. Full variable domain (rest looked up from reference TRBV5-6 and TRBJ2-1): DAGVTQSPTHLIKTRGQQVTLRCSPKSGHDTVSWYQQALGQGPQFIFQYYEEEERQRGNFPDRFSGHQFPNYSSELNVNALLLGDSALYLCASSPQAGGSYNEQFFGPGTRLTVL.

This clone was seen only a few times. The chain combines TRBV28 with TRBJ2-3; 8 bases map to TRBD2. Germline CDR1 and CDR2: MDHEN and SYDVKM. V shed 8 bases, J shed 5 bases, and the junction held 21 bases outside the gene matches. The CDR3 contains 18 residues. CDR3 in amino acids: CASPKPGGSAGGEDTQYF. The CDR3 nucleotides are TGTGCCAGCCCAAAGCCGGGGGGGAGTGCGGGAGGAGAAGATACGCAGTATTTT.

The CDR3 spells CASSQGQDLTGELFF. CDR3 coding DNA: TGTGCCAGCAGCCAGGGACAGGATCTTACCGGGGAGCTGTTTTTT. V is TRBV5-4 and J is TRBJ2-2; 8 positions match TRBD1. The CDR3 contains 15 residues. V lost 4 bases, J lost 5 bases, and 7 bases stayed unmatched. In germline, CDR1 is SGHNT, CDR2 YYREEE (reference sequence).

The V call is TRBV14, the J call TRBJ2-7; D may be TRBD1 or TRBD2 (5 bases each). Trimming left V 5 bases short and J 0 bases short, with 17 bases between. CDR3 length: 16 residues. The germline V gene has CDR1 SGHDN and CDR2 FVKESK. The CDR3 DNA reads TGTGCCAGCAGCGAAGGGGCGGGTTACAGCTCCTACGAGCAGTACTTC. Its protein product is CASSEGAGYSSYEQYF.